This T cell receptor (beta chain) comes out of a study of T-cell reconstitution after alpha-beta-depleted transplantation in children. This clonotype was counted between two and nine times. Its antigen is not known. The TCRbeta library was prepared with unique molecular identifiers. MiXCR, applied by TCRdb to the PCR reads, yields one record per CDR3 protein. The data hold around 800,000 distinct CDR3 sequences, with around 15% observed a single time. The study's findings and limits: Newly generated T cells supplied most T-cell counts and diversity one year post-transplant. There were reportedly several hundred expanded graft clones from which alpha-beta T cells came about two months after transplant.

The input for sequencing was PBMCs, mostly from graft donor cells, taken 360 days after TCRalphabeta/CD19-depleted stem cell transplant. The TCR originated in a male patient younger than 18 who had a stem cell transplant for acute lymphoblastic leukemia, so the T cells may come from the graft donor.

The CDR3 region is CASSQVGLSSYNEQFF. The CDR3 DNA follows: TGCGCCAGCAGCCAAGTTGGACTGAGCTCCTACAATGAGCAGTTCTTC. This sequence joins TRBV4-1 and TRBJ2-1, with D perhaps matching TRBD2 (5 bases). The CDR3 sequence is 16 residues long. Between the trimmed V and J ends, which lost 1 base and 0 bases, there was a span of 10 bases. The germline CDR1 and CDR2 sequences are MGHRA and YSYEKL.